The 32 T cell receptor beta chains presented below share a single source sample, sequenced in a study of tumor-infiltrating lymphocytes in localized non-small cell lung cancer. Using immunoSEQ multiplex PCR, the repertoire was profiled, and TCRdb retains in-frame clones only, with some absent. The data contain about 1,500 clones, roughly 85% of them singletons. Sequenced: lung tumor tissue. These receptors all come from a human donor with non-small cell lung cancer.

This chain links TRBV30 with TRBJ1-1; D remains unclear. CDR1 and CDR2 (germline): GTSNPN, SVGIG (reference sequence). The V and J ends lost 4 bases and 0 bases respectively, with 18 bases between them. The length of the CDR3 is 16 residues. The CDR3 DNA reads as TGTGCCTGGAAGCCGCGGAGCTGGAGGTTGAACACTGAAGCTTTCTTT. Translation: CAWKPRSWRLNTEAFF.

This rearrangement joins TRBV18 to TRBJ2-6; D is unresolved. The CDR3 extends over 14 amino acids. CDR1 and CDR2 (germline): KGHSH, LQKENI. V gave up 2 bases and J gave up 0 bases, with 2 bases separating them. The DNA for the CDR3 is TGTGCCAGCTCACCAGACTCTGGGGCCAACGTCCTGACTTTC. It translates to CASSPDSGANVLTF.

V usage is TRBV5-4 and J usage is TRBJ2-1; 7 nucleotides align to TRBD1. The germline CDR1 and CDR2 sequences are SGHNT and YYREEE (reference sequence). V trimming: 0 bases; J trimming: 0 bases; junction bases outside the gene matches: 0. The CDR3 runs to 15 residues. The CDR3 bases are TGTGCCAGCAGCTTGGGGGACAGCTCCTACAATGAGCAGTTCTTC. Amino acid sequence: CASSLGDSSYNEQFF.

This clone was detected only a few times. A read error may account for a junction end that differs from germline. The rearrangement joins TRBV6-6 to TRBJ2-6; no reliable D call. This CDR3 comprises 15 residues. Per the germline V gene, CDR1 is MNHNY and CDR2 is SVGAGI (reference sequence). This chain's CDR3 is CAGSPAQSGANVLTF. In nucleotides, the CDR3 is TGTGCCGGCAGTCCGGCCCAATCTGGGGCCAACGTCCTGACTTTC.

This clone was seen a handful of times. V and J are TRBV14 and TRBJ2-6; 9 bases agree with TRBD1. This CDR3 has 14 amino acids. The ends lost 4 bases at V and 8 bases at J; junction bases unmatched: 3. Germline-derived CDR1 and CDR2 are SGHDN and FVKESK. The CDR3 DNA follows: TGTGCCAGCAGCCTACAGGGGGCGACCAACGTCCTGACTTTC. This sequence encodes CASSLQGATNVLTF.

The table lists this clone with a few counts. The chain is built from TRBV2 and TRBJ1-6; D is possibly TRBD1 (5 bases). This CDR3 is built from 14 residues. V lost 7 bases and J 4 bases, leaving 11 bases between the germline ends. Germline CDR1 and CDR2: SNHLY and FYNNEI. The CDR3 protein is CASKVGGYNSPLHF. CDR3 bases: TGTGCCAGCAAGGTCGGGGGGTATAATTCACCCCTCCACTTT.

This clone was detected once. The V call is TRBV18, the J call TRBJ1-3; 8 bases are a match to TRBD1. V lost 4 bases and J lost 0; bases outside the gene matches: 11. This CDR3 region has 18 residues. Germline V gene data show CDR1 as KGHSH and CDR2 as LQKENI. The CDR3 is CASSRDRSTKPSGNTIYF. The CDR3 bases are TGTGCCAGCTCACGGGACAGGAGTACTAAGCCCTCTGGAAACACCATATATTTT. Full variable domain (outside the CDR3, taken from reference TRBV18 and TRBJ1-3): NAGVMQNPRHLVRRRGQEARLRCSPMKGHSHVYWYRQLPEEGLKFMVYLQKENIIDESGMPKERFSAEFPKEGPSILRIQQVVRGDSAAYFCASSRDRSTKPSGNTIYFGEGSWLTVV.

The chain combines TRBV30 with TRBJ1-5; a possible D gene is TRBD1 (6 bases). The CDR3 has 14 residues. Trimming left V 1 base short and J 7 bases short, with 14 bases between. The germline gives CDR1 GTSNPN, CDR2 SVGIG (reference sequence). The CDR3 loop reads CAWSARQVGQPQHF. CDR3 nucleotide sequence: TGTGCCTGGAGTGCCAGACAGGTGGGGCAGCCCCAGCATTTT.

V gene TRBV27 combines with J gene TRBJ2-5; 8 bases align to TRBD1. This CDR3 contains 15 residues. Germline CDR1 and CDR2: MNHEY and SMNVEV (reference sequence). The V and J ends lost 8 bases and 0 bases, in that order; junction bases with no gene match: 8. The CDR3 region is CASGQDRGDQETQYF. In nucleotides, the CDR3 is TGTGCCAGCGGCCAAGACAGGGGTGACCAAGAGACCCAGTACTTC.

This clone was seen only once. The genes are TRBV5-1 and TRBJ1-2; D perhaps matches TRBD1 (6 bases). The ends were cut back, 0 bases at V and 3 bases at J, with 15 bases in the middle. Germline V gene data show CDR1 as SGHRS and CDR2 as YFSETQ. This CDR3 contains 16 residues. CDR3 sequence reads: CASSLGLRGSDYGYTF. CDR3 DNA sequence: TGCGCCAGCAGCTTGGGGCTTAGGGGGTCGGACTATGGCTACACCTTC.

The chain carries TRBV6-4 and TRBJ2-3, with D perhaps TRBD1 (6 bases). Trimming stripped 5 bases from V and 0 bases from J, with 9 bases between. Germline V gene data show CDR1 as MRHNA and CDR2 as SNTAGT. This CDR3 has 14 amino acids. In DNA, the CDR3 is TGTGCCAGCAGTTCGACAGGTAGCACAGATACGCAGTATTTT. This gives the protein CASSSTGSTDTQYF.

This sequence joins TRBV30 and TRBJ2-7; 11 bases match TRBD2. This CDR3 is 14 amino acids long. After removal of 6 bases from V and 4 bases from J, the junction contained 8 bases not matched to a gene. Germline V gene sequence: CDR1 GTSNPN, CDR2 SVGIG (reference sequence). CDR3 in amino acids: CACQTSGALYEQYF. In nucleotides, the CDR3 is TGTGCCTGTCAGACTAGCGGGGCGTTATACGAGCAGTACTTC.

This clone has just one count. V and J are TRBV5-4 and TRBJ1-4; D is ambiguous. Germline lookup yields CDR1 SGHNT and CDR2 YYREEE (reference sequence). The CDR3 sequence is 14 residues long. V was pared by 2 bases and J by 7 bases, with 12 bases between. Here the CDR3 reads CASSLGGYGEKLFF. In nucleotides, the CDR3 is TGTGCCAGCAGCTTAGGAGGGTATGGTGAAAAACTGTTTTTT.

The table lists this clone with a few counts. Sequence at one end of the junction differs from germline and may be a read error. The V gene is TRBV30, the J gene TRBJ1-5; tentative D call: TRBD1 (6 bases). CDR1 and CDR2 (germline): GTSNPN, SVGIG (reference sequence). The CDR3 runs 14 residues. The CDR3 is CAWSGQATNRPQHF. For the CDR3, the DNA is TGTGCCTGGAGTGGACAGGCTACCAATCGGCCCCAGCATTTT.

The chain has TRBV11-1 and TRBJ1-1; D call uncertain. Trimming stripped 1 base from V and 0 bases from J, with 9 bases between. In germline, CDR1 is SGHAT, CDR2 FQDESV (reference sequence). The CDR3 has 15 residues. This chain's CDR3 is CASSLVGGMNTEAFF. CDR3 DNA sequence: TGTGCCAGCAGCTTAGTCGGCGGAATGAACACTGAAGCTTTCTTT.

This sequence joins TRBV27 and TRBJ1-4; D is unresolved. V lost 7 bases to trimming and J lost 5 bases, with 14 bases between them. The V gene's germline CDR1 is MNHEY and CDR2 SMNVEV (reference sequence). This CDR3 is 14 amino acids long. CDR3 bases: TGTGCCAGCATCCAAAGCGGGGAAAATGAAAAACTGTTTTTT. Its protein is CASIQSGENEKLFF. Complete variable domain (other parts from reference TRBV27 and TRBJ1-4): EAQVTQNPRYLITVTGKKLTVTCSQNMNHEYMSWYRQDPGLGLRQIYYSMNVEVTDKGDVPEGYKVSRKEKRNFPLILESPSPNQTSLYFCASIQSGENEKLFFGSGTQLSVL.

The chain's CDR3 is CASSPRTSTDTQYF. The CDR3 DNA reads TGTGCCAGCAGCCCTAGGACTAGCACAGATACGCAGTATTTT. The rearrangement joins TRBV14 to TRBJ2-3, with TRBD2 as a possible D gene (5 bases). Trimming left V 4 bases short and J 0 bases short, with 8 bases between. Germline V gene sequence: CDR1 SGHDN, CDR2 FVKESK. This CDR3 has 14 residues.

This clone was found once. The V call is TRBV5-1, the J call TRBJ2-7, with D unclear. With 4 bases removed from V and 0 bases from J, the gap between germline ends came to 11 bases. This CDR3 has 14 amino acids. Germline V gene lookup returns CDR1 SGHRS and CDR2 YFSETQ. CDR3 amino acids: CASSAHTGSYEQYF. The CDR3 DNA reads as TGCGCCAGCAGCGCCCACACGGGCTCCTACGAGCAGTACTTC.

CDR3 in amino acids: CSVLGLYNEQFF. The CDR3 DNA reads TGCAGCGTTTTGGGACTCTACAATGAGCAGTTCTTC. The rearrangement links TRBV29-1 to TRBJ2-1; the D gene is possibly TRBD2 (6 bases). The CDR3 contains 12 residues. V gave up 5 bases and J gave up 3 bases, with 8 bases separating them. Germline V gene data show CDR1 as SQVTM and CDR2 as ANQGSEA.

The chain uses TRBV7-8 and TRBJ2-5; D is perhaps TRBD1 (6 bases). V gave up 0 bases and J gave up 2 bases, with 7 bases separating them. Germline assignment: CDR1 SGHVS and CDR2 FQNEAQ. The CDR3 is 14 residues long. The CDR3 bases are TGTGCCAGCAGCTTAGCCAGGGGTCAAGAGACCCAGTACTTC. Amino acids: CASSLARGQETQYF.

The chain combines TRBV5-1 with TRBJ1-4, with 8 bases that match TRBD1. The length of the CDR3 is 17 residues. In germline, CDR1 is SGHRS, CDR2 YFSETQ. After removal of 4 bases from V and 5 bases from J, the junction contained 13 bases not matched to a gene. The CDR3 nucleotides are TGCGCCAGCAGCGTGGACAGGGCCGGGGAGCCGAATGAAAAACTGTTTTTT. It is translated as CASSVDRAGEPNEKLFF.

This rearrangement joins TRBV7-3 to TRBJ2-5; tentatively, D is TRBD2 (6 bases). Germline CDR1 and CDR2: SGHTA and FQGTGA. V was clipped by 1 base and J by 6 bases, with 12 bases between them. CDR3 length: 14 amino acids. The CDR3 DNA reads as TGTGCCAGCAGCTTAAGTTCGGGGGTTCAGACCCAGTACTTC. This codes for CASSLSSGVQTQYF. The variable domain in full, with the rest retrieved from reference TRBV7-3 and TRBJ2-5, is GAGVSQTPSNKVTEKGKYVELRCDPISGHTALYWYRQSLGQGPEFLIYFQGTGAADDSGLPNDRFFAVRPEGSVSTLKIQRTERGDSAVYLCASSLSSGVQTQYFGPGTRLLVL.

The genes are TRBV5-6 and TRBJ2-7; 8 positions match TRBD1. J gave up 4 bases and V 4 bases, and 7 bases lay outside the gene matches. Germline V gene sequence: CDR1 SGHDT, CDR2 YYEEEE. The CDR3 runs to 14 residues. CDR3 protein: CASSARQGKYEQYF. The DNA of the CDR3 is TGTGCCAGCAGCGCCCGACAGGGGAAGTACGAGCAGTACTTC.

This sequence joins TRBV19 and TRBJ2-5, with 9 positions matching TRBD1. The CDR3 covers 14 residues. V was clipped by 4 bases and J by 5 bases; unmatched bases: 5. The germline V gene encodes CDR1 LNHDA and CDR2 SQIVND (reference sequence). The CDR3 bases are TGTGCCAGTAGTACGATCGGACAGGGGGAGACCCAGTACTTC. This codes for CASSTIGQGETQYF.

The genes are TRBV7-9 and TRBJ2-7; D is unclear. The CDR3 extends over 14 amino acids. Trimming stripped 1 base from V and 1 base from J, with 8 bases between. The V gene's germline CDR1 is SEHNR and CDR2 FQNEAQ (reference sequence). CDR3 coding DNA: TGTGCCAGCAGCTTAGACGGCAGATCCTACGAGCAGTACTTC. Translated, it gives CASSLDGRSYEQYF.

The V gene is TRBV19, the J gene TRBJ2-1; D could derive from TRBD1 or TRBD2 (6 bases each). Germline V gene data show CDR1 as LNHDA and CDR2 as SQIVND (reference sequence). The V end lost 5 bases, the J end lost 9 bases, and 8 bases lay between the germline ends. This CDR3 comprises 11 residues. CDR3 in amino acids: CASSWGAEQFF. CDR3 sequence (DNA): TGTGCCAGTAGTTGGGGGGCTGAGCAGTTCTTC.

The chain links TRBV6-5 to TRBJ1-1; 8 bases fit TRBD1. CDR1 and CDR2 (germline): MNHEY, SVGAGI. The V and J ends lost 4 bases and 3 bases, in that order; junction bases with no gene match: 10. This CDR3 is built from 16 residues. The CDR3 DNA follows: TGTGCCAGCAGTTTAGGAACAGGGGGTTATGACACTGAAGCTTTCTTT. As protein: CASSLGTGGYDTEAFF.

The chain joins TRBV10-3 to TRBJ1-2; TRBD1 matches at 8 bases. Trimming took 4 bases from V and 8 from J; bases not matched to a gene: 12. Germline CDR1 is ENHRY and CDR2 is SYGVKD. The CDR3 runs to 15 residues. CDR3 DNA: TGTGCCATCAGTGTAGGGCCAGGGGGCTTTAGCGGCTACACCTTC. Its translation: CAISVGPGGFSGYTF.

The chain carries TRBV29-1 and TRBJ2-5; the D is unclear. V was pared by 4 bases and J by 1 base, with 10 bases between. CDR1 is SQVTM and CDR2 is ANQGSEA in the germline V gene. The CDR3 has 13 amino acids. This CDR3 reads CSVASFRQETQYF. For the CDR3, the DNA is TGCAGCGTTGCTAGTTTCCGCCAAGAGACCCAGTACTTC.

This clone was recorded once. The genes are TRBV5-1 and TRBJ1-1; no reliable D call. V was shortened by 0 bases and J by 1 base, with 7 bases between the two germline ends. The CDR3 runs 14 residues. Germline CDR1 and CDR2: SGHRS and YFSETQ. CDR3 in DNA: TGCGCCAGCAGCTTGGGGTATGGGAACACTGAAGCTTTCTTT. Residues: CASSLGYGNTEAFF.

The CDR3 DNA sequence: TGCAGCGTTGACGGTTACACTGAAGCTTTCTTT. It specifies CSVDGYTEAFF. The chain combines TRBV29-1 with TRBJ1-1; D is unclear. Germline assignment: CDR1 SQVTM and CDR2 ANQGSEA. Trimming stripped 3 bases from V and 3 bases from J, with 5 bases between. The CDR3 is 11 amino acids.

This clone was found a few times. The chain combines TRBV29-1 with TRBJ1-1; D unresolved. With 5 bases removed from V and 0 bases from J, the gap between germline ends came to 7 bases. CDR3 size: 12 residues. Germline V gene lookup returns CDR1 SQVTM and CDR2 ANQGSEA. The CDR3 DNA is TGCAGCGTTACTACCATGAACACTGAAGCTTTCTTT. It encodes CSVTTMNTEAFF.